This TCR beta chain was captured by sequencing in a study of OX40 agonist ivuxolimab in advanced cancers. General observations from the study: CD8+ T cells were the subset that, on average, had more expanded clones than CD4+.

In germline, CDR1 is SEHNR, CDR2 FQNEAQ (reference sequence). CDR3 length equals 13 residues. The V and J ends lost 4 bases and 3 bases respectively, with 10 bases between them. Peripheral blood came from all dose cohorts at three timepoints. This clone has just one count. Its antigen is unknown. Libraries were prepared by immunoSEQ multiplex PCR; TCRdb keeps only in-frame clonotypes and omits some of them. This sample has under 80,000 clones; roughly 88% occur once, and the top ten carry 2% to 2.5%. This chain links TRBV7-9 with TRBJ2-7; D remains ambiguous. The sample here was CD4+ or CD8+ T cells sorted from blood, taken in a trial of the OX40 agonist ivuxolimab. The source is an adult with an advanced solid tumor such as melanoma, head and neck, liver or kidney cancer. The DNA of the CDR3 is TGTGCCAGCAGCTCCATAGGGCGCTACGAGCAGTACTTC. Its translation: CASSSIGRYEQYF.